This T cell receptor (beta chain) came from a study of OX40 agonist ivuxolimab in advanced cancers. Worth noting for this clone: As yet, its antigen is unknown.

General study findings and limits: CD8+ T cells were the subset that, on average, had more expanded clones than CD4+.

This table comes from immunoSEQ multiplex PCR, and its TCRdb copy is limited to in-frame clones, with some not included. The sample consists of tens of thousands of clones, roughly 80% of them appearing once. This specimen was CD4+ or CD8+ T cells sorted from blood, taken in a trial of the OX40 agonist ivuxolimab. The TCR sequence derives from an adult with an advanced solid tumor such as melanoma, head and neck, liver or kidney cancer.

CDR3 DNA: TGTGCCAGCAGTACAGACACCGAAGGGGGCTACACCTTC. It encodes CASSTDTEGGYTF. The rearrangement links TRBV2 to TRBJ1-2; D unresolved. Per germline, CDR1 SNHLY and CDR2 FYNNEI. The length of the CDR3 is 13 residues. V lost 5 bases and J 8 bases, leaving 15 bases between the germline ends.